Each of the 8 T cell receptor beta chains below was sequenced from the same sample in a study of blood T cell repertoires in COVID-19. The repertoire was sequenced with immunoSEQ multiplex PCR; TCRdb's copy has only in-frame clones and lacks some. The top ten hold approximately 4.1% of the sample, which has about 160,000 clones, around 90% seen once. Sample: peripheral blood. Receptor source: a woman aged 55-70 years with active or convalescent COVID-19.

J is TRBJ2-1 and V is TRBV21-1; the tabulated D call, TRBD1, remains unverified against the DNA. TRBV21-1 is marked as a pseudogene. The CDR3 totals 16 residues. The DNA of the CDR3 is TGTGCCAGCAGCAAAGCACCCGGGACAGGTTACAATGAGCAGTTCTTC. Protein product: CASSKAPGTGYNEQFF.

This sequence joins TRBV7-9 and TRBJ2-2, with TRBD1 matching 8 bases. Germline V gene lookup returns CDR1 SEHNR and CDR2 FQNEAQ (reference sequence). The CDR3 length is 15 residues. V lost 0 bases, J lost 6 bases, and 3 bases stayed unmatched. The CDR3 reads CASSLAGQGPGELFF. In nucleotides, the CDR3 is TGTGCCAGCAGCTTAGCCGGACAGGGCCCCGGGGAGCTGTTTTTT. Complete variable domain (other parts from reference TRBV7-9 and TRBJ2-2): DTGVSQNPRHKITKRGQNVTFRCDPISEHNRLYWYRQTLGQGPEFLTYFQNEAQLEKSRLLSDRFSAERPKGSFSTLEIQRTEQGDSAMYLCASSLAGQGPGELFFGEGSRLTVL.

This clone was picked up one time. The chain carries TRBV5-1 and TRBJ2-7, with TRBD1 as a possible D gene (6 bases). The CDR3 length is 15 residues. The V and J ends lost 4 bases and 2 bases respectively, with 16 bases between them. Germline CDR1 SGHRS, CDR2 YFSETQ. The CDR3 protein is CASSPITSGAYEQYF. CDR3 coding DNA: TGCGCCAGCAGCCCGATAACATCAGGGGCCTACGAGCAGTACTTC.

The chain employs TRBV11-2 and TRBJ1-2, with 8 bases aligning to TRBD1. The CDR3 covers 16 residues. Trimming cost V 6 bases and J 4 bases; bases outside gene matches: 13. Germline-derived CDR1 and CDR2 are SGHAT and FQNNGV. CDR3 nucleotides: TGTGCCAGCAGTTCCCTCCGGGGACAGGCACCCTATGGCTACACCTTC. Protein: CASSSLRGQAPYGYTF.

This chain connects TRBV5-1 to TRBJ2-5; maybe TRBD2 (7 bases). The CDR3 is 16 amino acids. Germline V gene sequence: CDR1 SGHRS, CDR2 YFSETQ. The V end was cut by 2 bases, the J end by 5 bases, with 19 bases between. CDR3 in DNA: TGCGCCAGCAGCTTATCCGGGGGGCCGTTTTTGGAGACCCAGTACTTC. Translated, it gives CASSLSGGPFLETQYF.

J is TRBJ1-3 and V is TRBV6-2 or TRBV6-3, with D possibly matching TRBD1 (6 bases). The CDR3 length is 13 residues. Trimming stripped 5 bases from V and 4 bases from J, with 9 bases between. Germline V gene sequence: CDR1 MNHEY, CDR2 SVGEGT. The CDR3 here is CASSHGQGNTIYF. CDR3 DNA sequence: TGTGCCAGCAGTCACGGACAGGGAAACACCATATATTTT.

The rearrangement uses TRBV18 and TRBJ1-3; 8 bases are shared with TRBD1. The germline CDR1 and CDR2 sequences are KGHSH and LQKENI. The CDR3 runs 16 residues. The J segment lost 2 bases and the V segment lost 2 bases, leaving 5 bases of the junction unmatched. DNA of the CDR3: TGTGCCAGCTCACCAGGACAGGGATCGGCTGGAAACACCATATATTTT. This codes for CASSPGQGSAGNTIYF.

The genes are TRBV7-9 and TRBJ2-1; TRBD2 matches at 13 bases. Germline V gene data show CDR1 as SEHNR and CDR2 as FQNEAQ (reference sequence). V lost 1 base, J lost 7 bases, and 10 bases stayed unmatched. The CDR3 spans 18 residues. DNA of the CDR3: TGTGCCAGCAGCTTAGAGTTACTAGCGGGGGGGCCTAAAAATGAGCAGTTCTTC. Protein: CASSLELLAGGPKNEQFF.